The 17 T cell receptor beta chains given below trace back to one sample, sequenced in a study of graft-versus-host responses after intestinal transplantation. The antigens for these receptors are not known. Using immunoSEQ multiplex PCR, the repertoire was profiled, and TCRdb retains in-frame clones only, with some absent. Among fewer than 85,000 clones, roughly 94% were seen once, and the ten largest hold around 0.5%. The specimen comprised unstimulated CD8+ T cells sorted from spleen or lymph node cells, sampled before intestinal transplant. The source is a human donor who received an intestinal transplant.

The chain joins TRBV5-1 to TRBJ2-1, with D possibly being TRBD1 or TRBD2 (6 bases each). The CDR3 consists of 15 residues. The V end was cut by 0 bases, the J end by 4 bases, with 11 bases between. Germline CDR1 reads SGHRS; CDR2 reads YFSETQ. The DNA for the CDR3 is TGCGCCAGCAGCTTGGCCCAGGGGAGGTACAATGAGCAGTTCTTC. Protein sequence: CASSLAQGRYNEQFF. The full variable domain, rest sourced from reference TRBV5-1 and TRBJ2-1, is KAGVTQTPRYLIKTRGQQVTLSCSPISGHRSVSWYQQTPGQGLQFLFEYFSETQRNKGNFPGRFSGRQFSNSRSEMNVSTLELGDSALYLCASSLAQGRYNEQFFGPGTRLTVL.

The chain employs TRBV5-1 and TRBJ2-7, with D possibly being TRBD1 (7 bases). The CDR3 is made up of 15 amino acids. Germline V gene sequence: CDR1 SGHRS, CDR2 YFSETQ. Trimming shortened V by 5 bases and J by 0 bases, and 15 bases separated the two germline ends. In DNA, the CDR3 is TGCGCCAGCAGTTCGGACAGGCGGGGCTCCTACGAGCAGTACTTC. Its protein is CASSSDRRGSYEQYF.

Of note for this clone: The sample has other DNA sequences that encode this CDR3 too. This sequence joins TRBV28 and TRBJ2-5; a possible D gene is TRBD1 (5 bases). CDR1 is MDHEN, CDR2 SYDVKM, per germline. Trimming removed 4 bases at V and 0 bases at J, with 9 bases between. The CDR3 sequence is 14 residues long. The CDR3 is CASSSTGYQETQYF. The CDR3 nucleotides read TGTGCCAGCAGTTCTACAGGATACCAAGAGACCCAGTACTTC.

This clone was counted once. The gene calls are TRBV30 and TRBJ1-5, with D perhaps matching TRBD1 (5 bases). V was clipped by 1 base and J by 2 bases, with 9 bases between them. This CDR3 contains 14 residues. In germline, CDR1 is GTSNPN, CDR2 SVGIG (reference sequence). The CDR3 spells CAWSAGRGNQPQHF. DNA of the CDR3: TGTGCCTGGAGTGCCGGCAGGGGCAATCAGCCCCAGCATTTT.

About this clone itself: Germline is not matched at one junction end, which may reflect a read error. The chain has TRBV9 and TRBJ2-7; 13 positions match TRBD2. Looked up from germline, CDR1 is SGDLS and CDR2 is YYNGEE. This CDR3 contains 18 residues. CDR3 protein: CTSSVDAGGLAGANEQYF. CDR3 sequence (DNA): TGTACCAGCAGCGTAGACGCGGGAGGACTAGCGGGAGCTAACGAGCAGTACTTC.

This clone was seen only a few times. This chain links TRBV28 with TRBJ2-7, with a possible D match to TRBD2 (7 bases). The germline V gene has CDR1 MDHEN and CDR2 SYDVKM. This CDR3 region has 15 residues. V was pared by 5 bases and J by 5 bases, with 19 bases between. The CDR3 DNA follows: TGTGCCAGCAGTATCCTAGGGGGGGCTAAGGACGAGCAGTACTTC. Translating it yields CASSILGGAKDEQYF.

The chain employs TRBV25-1 and TRBJ2-1; no clear D gene. Trimming shortened V by 4 bases and J by 2 bases, and 9 bases separated the two germline ends. Germline values: CDR1 MGHDK, CDR2 SYGVNS. The CDR3 has 14 amino acids. The CDR3: CASSVGLTYNEQFF. CDR3 sequence (DNA): TGTGCCAGCAGTGTGGGCCTCACCTACAATGAGCAGTTCTTC.

V and J are TRBV15 and TRBJ2-2, with TRBD1 matching over 10 bases. Germline CDR1 LNHNV, CDR2 YYDKDF (reference sequence). With V trimmed by 3 bases and J by 3 bases, 7 bases remained unmatched. This CDR3 comprises 17 residues. The CDR3 sequence: CATSSPRDRGHTGELFF. The CDR3 region has the DNA TGTGCCACCAGCAGCCCCCGTGACAGGGGGCACACCGGGGAGCTGTTTTTT.

This chain connects TRBV4-1 to TRBJ2-3; possibly TRBD2 for D (6 bases). CDR3 length equals 14 residues. Trimming pared 3 bases from V and 3 bases from J, leaving 10 bases between. CDR1 is MGHRA and CDR2 is YSYEKL in the germline V gene. CDR3: CASSQWGDTDTQYF. The CDR3 DNA reads TGCGCCAGCAGCCAGTGGGGGGATACAGATACGCAGTATTTT.

This clone showed up just a few times. The J gene is TRBJ1-1, the V gene TRBV4-1, with D maybe TRBD1 (6 bases). The germline V gene has CDR1 MGHRA and CDR2 YSYEKL. The CDR3 contains 14 residues. V lost 4 bases to trimming and J lost 4 bases, with 13 bases between them. The CDR3 DNA is TGCGCCAGCAGCCCAAAGGGGGAGAGCACTGAAGCTTTCTTT. Translating gives CASSPKGESTEAFF.

In regard to this clone: One junction end does not reproduce the germline sequence, and a read error may be involved. The V and J genes are TRBV4-1 and TRBJ2-7; 7 nucleotides align to TRBD2. The CDR3 consists of 16 residues. Germline V gene sequence: CDR1 MGHRA, CDR2 YSYEKL. The CDR3, as DNA: TGTGCCAGCAGCCAAGGTTGGAGGGAGGGCTCCTACGAGCAGTACTTC. It codes for CASSQGWREGSYEQYF.

This chain joins TRBV6-5 and TRBJ1-4; D is unclear. This CDR3 contains 14 residues. Trimming removed 10 bases at V and 0 bases at J, with 12 bases between. Germline V gene sequence: CDR1 MNHEY, CDR2 SVGAGI. The CDR3 DNA reads TGTGCCACCCAGAGTTGGGCAACTAATGAAAAACTGTTTTTT. This encodes CATQSWATNEKLFF.

J is TRBJ1-1 and V is TRBV19; D ambiguous. CDR1 and CDR2 from the germline V gene are LNHDA and SQIVND (reference sequence). The CDR3 is 13 amino acids. Deletions cut 9 bases from V and 2 bases from J, with 13 bases between. CDR3 sequence: CASRTGKNTEAFF. The CDR3 coding sequence is TGTGCCAGCCGGACGGGAAAAAACACTGAAGCTTTCTTT.

The chain carries TRBV27 and TRBJ2-3, with a weak D call TRBD2 (5 bases). V was clipped by 5 bases and J by 9 bases, with 24 bases between them. In germline, CDR1 is MNHEY, CDR2 SMNVEV (reference sequence). The CDR3 has 16 amino acids. Here the CDR3 DNA reads TGTGCCAGCAGTCGACTATCGACCTACTCGCAGGAAACGCAGTATTTT. Translating gives CASSRLSTYSQETQYF.

The chain joins TRBV5-1 to TRBJ1-1; 7 bases match TRBD1. The length of the CDR3 is 16 residues. V shed 3 bases and J 2 bases; nucleotides not matched to a gene: 10. In germline, CDR1 is SGHRS, CDR2 YFSETQ. CDR3 protein: CASSSQGWEKNTEAFF. The CDR3 bases are TGCGCCAGCAGCTCACAGGGGTGGGAGAAAAACACTGAAGCTTTCTTT.

This clone has only one observation. The gene calls are TRBV7-2 and TRBJ1-2, with a tentative D call TRBD1 (5 bases). The CDR3 runs 14 residues. V was clipped by 4 bases and J by 1 base, with 10 bases between them. The germline V gene has CDR1 SGHTA and CDR2 FQGNSA. This CDR3 is CASSWGTGNYGYTF. CDR3 nucleotides: TGTGCCAGCAGCTGGGGGACGGGTAACTATGGCTACACCTTC.

In its sample, this clone was seen once. This chain connects TRBV29-1 to TRBJ2-1, with D unclear. Trimming removed 4 bases at V and 0 bases at J, with 7 bases between. The CDR3 runs to 13 residues. Germline CDR1 SQVTM, CDR2 ANQGSEA. CDR3 region: CSVATASYNEQFF. The CDR3 bases are TGCAGCGTTGCTACGGCCTCCTACAATGAGCAGTTCTTC.